These T cell receptor beta chains were read from a single sample in a study of blood T cell repertoires in COVID-19. Assay: immunoSEQ multiplex PCR; the TCRdb copy retains only in-frame clones and omits some. Here the sample spans about 120,000 clones, over 65% being singletons. The specimen sequenced was peripheral blood. The origin of the receptors is a woman aged 40 to 50 with acute or convalescent COVID-19. Both conserved end residues are trimmed from each CDR3.

V	J	CDR3
TRBV19	TRBJ1-6	ASSTLGQSRGSSPLH
TRBV9	TRBJ1-1	ASSGQGAPEAF
TRBV7-2	TRBJ1-1	ASSTSTGPNTEAF
TRBV2	TRBJ2-3	ASSESGGGATDTQY
TRBV6-1	TRBJ2-7	ASSENLSQVYEQY
TRBV6-5	TRBJ1-2	ASSYSGTVSYGYT
TRBV6-5	TRBJ2-1	ASSKSGQGMEQF
TRBV5-1	TRBJ2-7	ASSPTGNEQY
TRBV13	TRBJ2-2	ASSPGDRAAGELF
TRBV3-1/TRBV3-2	TRBJ2-7	ASSQGLAGSGYEQY
TRBV11-2	TRBJ2-1	ASTPSGTSWEEQF
TRBV19	TRBJ1-2	ASSRTAGGYGYT
TRBV12-5	TRBJ1-5	ASGYSLRGRVQPQH
TRBV4-3	TRBJ2-2	ASSQSAGGVTGELF
TRBV7-2	TRBJ1-5	ASSLDRGGGQPQH
TRBV9	TRBJ2-1	ASSVTSGLDYNEQF
TRBV19	TRBJ1-2	ASSISGARFGYT
TRBV9	TRBJ2-2	ASSPHTNTGELF
TRBV5-5	TRBJ2-1	ASSSGGARNEQF
TRBV3-1/TRBV3-2	TRBJ2-7	ASSSQGYEQY
TRBV5-1	TRBJ2-3	ASSSRTGTDTQY
TRBV5-4	TRBJ1-2	ASSLLGDSAYGYT
TRBV11-3	TRBJ2-1	ASSLESGFSSYNEQF
TRBV29-1	TRBJ2-3	SVFRGGADTQY
TRBV27	TRBJ2-2	ASSYRGRDTGELF
TRBV27	TRBJ2-3	ASSLAPKVTARLPDTQY
TRBV9	TRBJ1-3	ASSVGGLSSGNTIY
TRBV6-2/TRBV6-3	TRBJ1-2	ASSPPGAGAVPYGYT
TRBV7-3	TRBJ2-3	ASSLSLAGGASTDTQY
TRBV19	TRBJ2-3	ASSIRGGADTQY
TRBV3-1/TRBV3-2	TRBJ1-3	ASSQERAAGNTIY
TRBV6-1	TRBJ1-4	ASSETVHGTGGEKLF
TRBV7-3	TRBJ2-2	ASSSSSGYTGELF
TRBV29-1	TRBJ1-1	SVDRSGTEAF
TRBV19	TRBJ1-1	ASSRDRVSEAF
TRBV12-3/TRBV12-4	TRBJ2-7	ASSSTPYEQY
TRBV3-1/TRBV3-2	TRBJ1-5	ASSRTGANQPQH
TRBV18	TRBJ1-2	ASSPSRGSGYGYT
TRBV5-4	TRBJ1-2	ASSPGTGPSAGYGYT
TRBV4-1	TRBJ1-1	ASSQSADSAEAF
TRBV7-2	TRBJ2-5	ASSPGQGGETQY
TRBV7-9	TRBJ1-1	ASSFQENTEAF
TRBV18	TRBJ1-5	ASSPASLGRNQPQH
TRBV5-8	TRBJ2-7	ASSPIRGRDEQY
TRBV4-1	TRBJ2-6	ASSQVEAASGANVLT
TRBV3-1/TRBV3-2	TRBJ1-3	ASSDGPGNPLLNSGNTIY
TRBV5-5	TRBJ2-3	ASSLATAADTQY
TRBV5-6	TRBJ1-5	ASNLQGDLGAAQH
TRBV18	TRBJ1-1	ASSPRTDRNTEAF
TRBV4-3	TRBJ2-5	ASSLSTIGETQY
TRBV19	TRBJ1-5	ASSMRGRGYQPQH
TRBV18	TRBJ1-3	ASATDSGNTIY
TRBV5-4	TRBJ2-1	ASSHRPTSQFFNEQF
TRBV7-9	TRBJ2-1	ASSLSSGGSDEQF
TRBV5-1	TRBJ2-7	ASSSYQGKYYEQY
TRBV10-1	TRBJ1-1	ASREQGDTEAF
TRBV7-2	TRBJ1-6	ASSSTPRPSSISPLH
TRBV30	TRBJ2-3	AWSVGLAGVDTQY
TRBV6-2/TRBV6-3	TRBJ1-6	ASSYSQGTYNSPLH